The next 25 T cell receptor beta chains were all read from a single sample in a study of blood T cells in healthy people across ages. A second 7 to 11 cycle PCR used barcoded and J-beta primers. TCRdb re-derived calls from the 5' RACE reads in MiXCR, one entry per CDR3 protein. The repertoire holds around 1,900,000 distinct CDR3 sequences, with 39% as singletons. The sequenced sample was blood. Every receptor here comes from a human donor in good health.

The J gene is TRBJ2-5, the V gene TRBV2; TRBD2 is a possible D gene (5 bases). This CDR3 is 15 amino acids long. The germline V gene encodes CDR1 SNHLY and CDR2 FYNNEI. Between the trimmed V and J ends, which lost 4 bases and 1 base, there was a span of 13 bases. The CDR3 nucleotides are TGTGCCAGCAGTGTGGAGGTGGCTACCCAAGAGACCCAGTACTTC. Translation gives CASSVEVATQETQYF.

J is TRBJ2-3 and V is TRBV7-9; 10 positions match TRBD1. The V and J ends lost 6 bases and 5 bases, in that order; junction bases with no gene match: 17. Germline V gene data show CDR1 as SEHNR and CDR2 as FQNEAQ (reference sequence). The CDR3 length is 18 residues. Here the CDR3 DNA reads TGTGCCAGCAGTCTCCGAGCTACCGGGACAGGGGTTGGAGATACGCAGTATTTT. Translated: CASSLRATGTGVGDTQYF. Using reference TRBV7-9 and TRBJ2-3 for the parts outside the CDR3, the full variable domain is DTGVSQNPRHKITKRGQNVTFRCDPISEHNRLYWYRQTLGQGPEFLTYFQNEAQLEKSRLLSDRFSAERPKGSFSTLEIQRTEQGDSAMYLCASSLRATGTGVGDTQYFGPGTRLTVL.

This chain uses TRBV20-1 with TRBJ1-6, with 7 nucleotides matching TRBD1. The length of the CDR3 is 15 residues. CDR1 is DFQATT and CDR2 is SNEGSKA in the germline V gene (reference sequence). The J segment lost 5 bases and the V segment lost 6 bases, leaving 10 bases of the junction unmatched. CDR3 in DNA: TGCAGTGCCCCCGCACGCACAGGGGATAATTCACCCCTCCACTTT. Translation: CSAPARTGDNSPLHF.

This clonotype has a handful of counts. This chain joins TRBV20-1 and TRBJ1-2; TRBD1 aligns across 7 bases. J lost 3 bases, V lost 3 bases, and 10 bases had no gene match. The CDR3 length is 15 residues. CDR1 DFQATT and CDR2 SNEGSKA come from the germline V gene (reference sequence). In DNA, the CDR3 is TGCAGTGCTAGCCCGATAGGGGGCGAGCACTATGGCTACACCTTC. Translating gives CSASPIGGEHYGYTF.

The chain has TRBV6-2 or TRBV6-3 and TRBJ1-2, with D possibly matching TRBD1 (5 bases). CDR3 length: 13 residues. Germline V gene data show CDR1 as MNHEY and CDR2 as SVGEGT. With 2 bases removed from V and 7 bases from J, the gap between germline ends came to 11 bases. CDR3: CASSYRTSCGYTF. The CDR3 DNA reads as TGTGCCAGCAGTTACAGGACAAGTTGTGGCTACACCTTC.

Turning to this clonotype: Without the conserved terminal phenylalanine or tryptophan, this CDR3 likely stems from a read error. The genes are TRBV4-3 and TRBJ1-4; unclear D gene. This CDR3 is 15 amino acids long. Germline V gives CDR1 LGHNA, CDR2 YSLEER. Trimming cost V 1 base and J 1 base, with 7 bases left between them. Here the CDR3 DNA reads TGCGCCAGCAGCCAAGTCGTGGAAACTAATGAAAAACTGTTTTGT. Residues: CASSQVVETNEKLFC.

The chain links TRBV19 to TRBJ2-7, with D tentatively TRBD1 or TRBD2 (5 bases each). The closer fit of TRBJ2-1 to the DNA end suggests the J call may be wrong. CDR1 is LNHDA, CDR2 SQIVND, per germline (reference sequence). This CDR3 spans 13 amino acids. The CDR3: CASKGTNSYEQFF. CDR3 nucleotide sequence: TGTGCCAGTAAAGGGACCAATTCCTACGAGCAGTTCTTC.

This chain uses TRBV28 with TRBJ2-1, with D possibly TRBD1 on 7 matching bases. This CDR3 spans 18 amino acids. The V gene's germline CDR1 is MDHEN and CDR2 SYDVKM. V gave up 2 bases and J gave up 4 bases, with 21 bases separating them. CDR3 coding DNA: TGTGCCAGCAGTTTAAGTTTCATTGGGGGGACAGCATACAATGAGCAGTTCTTC. Translated: CASSLSFIGGTAYNEQFF.

The rearrangement links TRBV4-3 to TRBJ2-3; TRBD2 matches at 8 bases. The V and J ends lost 1 base and 2 bases, in that order; junction bases with no gene match: 11. Per the germline V gene, CDR1 is LGHNA and CDR2 is YSLEER. The CDR3 is 18 residues long. Here the CDR3 DNA reads TGCGCCAGCAGCCAAGGGGTTAAGCGGGGGATCTTCACAGATACGCAGTATTTT. Protein sequence: CASSQGVKRGIFTDTQYF.

This clonotype has more than one count but fewer than ten. The chain recombines TRBV4-1 with TRBJ1-2; TRBD1 might be the D (5 bases). Trimming took 1 base from V and 4 from J, leaving 13 bases between them. CDR1 is MGHRA and CDR2 is YSYEKL in the germline V gene. This CDR3 contains 15 residues. The CDR3 sequence is CASSQVTGTVYGYTF. The CDR3, as DNA: TGCGCCAGCAGCCAAGTCACCGGGACGGTCTATGGCTACACCTTC.

This clonotype was seen a single time. The chain carries TRBV4-1 and TRBJ1-2; D uncertain. Germline V CDR1 and CDR2: MGHRA, YSYEKL. The CDR3 has 14 residues. Trimming took off 2 bases at V and 8 bases at J, with 15 bases between the two ends. CDR3 nucleotides: TGCGCCAGCAGCCAACGGACCGGCTCTTTGGGCTACACCTTC. Its protein is CASSQRTGSLGYTF.

Regarding this clonotype: An end of the junction does not agree with germline; a read error may underlie this. The rearrangement joins TRBV4-2 to TRBJ2-1, with D unclear. The CDR3 covers 15 residues. The germline gives CDR1 LGHNA, CDR2 YNFKEQ. CDR3 sequence (DNA): TGTGTCAGCAGCCAAGATATCGGCAGGCGGAATGAGCAGTTCTTC. This sequence encodes CVSSQDIGRRNEQFF.

The V and J genes are TRBV12-3 or TRBV12-4 and TRBJ1-6; the match to TRBD1 covers 9 bases. This CDR3 is 15 amino acids long. Trimming cost V 6 bases and J 10 bases; bases outside gene matches: 10. CDR3 amino acids: CASSTGGLSVSPLHF. Written as DNA, the CDR3 is TGTGCCAGCAGCACAGGGGGCCTATCGGTCTCACCCCTCCACTTT.

This chain links TRBV28 with TRBJ1-5; no definite D call. From germline, CDR1 is MDHEN and CDR2 SYDVKM. V was trimmed by 3 bases and J by 3 bases, leaving 6 bases between them. The CDR3 runs 13 residues. The CDR3 is CASSFRNNQPQHF. The DNA for the CDR3 is TGTGCCAGCAGTTTCAGGAACAATCAGCCCCAGCATTTT.

The chain links TRBV6-2 or TRBV6-3 to TRBJ2-7; D gene ambiguous. Germline CDR1 is MNHEY and CDR2 is SVGEGT. This CDR3 is 15 amino acids long. Trimming shortened V by 5 bases and J by 3 bases, and 17 bases separated the two germline ends. In nucleotides, the CDR3 is TGTGCCAGCAGTAACCCTTATGGTCCCCACTACGAGCAGTACTTC. Encoded protein: CASSNPYGPHYEQYF.

The chain uses TRBV6-2 or TRBV6-3 and TRBJ1-1; tentative D call: TRBD1 (5 bases). The CDR3 spans 14 residues. Germline CDR1 and CDR2: MNHEY and SVGEGT. Trimming pared 7 bases from V and 0 bases from J, leaving 12 bases between. CDR3 amino acids: CASTKGRVNTEAFF. The CDR3, as DNA: TGTGCCAGCACTAAGGGACGGGTGAACACTGAAGCTTTCTTT.

This clonotype has just a few counts. The V and J genes are TRBV6-5 and TRBJ1-4; D ambiguous. Germline CDR1 and CDR2: MNHEY and SVGAGI. V lost 5 bases to trimming and J lost 0 bases, with 10 bases between them. The CDR3 sequence is 15 residues long. CDR3 sequence reads: CASSPMISTNEKLFF. For the CDR3, the DNA is TGTGCCAGCAGTCCTATGATCTCAACTAATGAAAAACTGTTTTTT.

This clonotype was found a few times. The chain carries TRBV20-1 and TRBJ2-7; perhaps TRBD1 as D (5 bases). The CDR3 has 11 amino acids. V was shortened by 5 bases and J by 8 bases, with 13 bases between the two germline ends. CDR1 DFQATT and CDR2 SNEGSKA come from the germline V gene (reference sequence). The CDR3, as DNA: TGCAGTGCTGGGGCCCTCCCGAAGCAGTACTTC. This gives the protein CSAGALPKQYF.

The table lists this clonotype with a few counts. The chain joins TRBV6-1 to TRBJ2-1, with 11 bases matching TRBD2. Germline CDR1 and CDR2: MNHNS and SASEGT. The CDR3 is 18 amino acids. V lost 1 base and J lost 3; bases outside the gene matches: 8. The CDR3 spells CASSEDLLAGELYNEQFF. CDR3 DNA: TGTGCCAGCAGTGAAGACCTACTAGCGGGGGAACTCTACAATGAGCAGTTCTTC.

A few counts support this clonotype. The chain employs TRBV27 and TRBJ2-5, with D perhaps assigned TRBD1 or TRBD2 (5 bases each). CDR1 is MNHEY and CDR2 is SMNVEV in the germline V gene (reference sequence). There are 13 residues in the CDR3. V lost 5 bases to trimming and J lost 11 bases, with 18 bases between them. CDR3 sequence reads: CASSLGPTSKQYF. The CDR3 DNA is TGTGCCAGCAGTCTGGGACCCACCTCCAAGCAGTACTTC.

The genes are TRBV28 and TRBJ2-5; 11 nucleotides line up with TRBD2. Germline trimming cut 3 bases from V and 9 bases from J; bases unmatched to any gene: 9. Germline values: CDR1 MDHEN, CDR2 SYDVKM. The length of the CDR3 is 15 residues. In DNA form, the CDR3 reads TGTGCCAGCAGTTTCGTAGCGGGGGGGCTAAAGCCCCAGTACTTC. Translation: CASSFVAGGLKPQYF. Full variable domain (outside the CDR3, taken from reference TRBV28 and TRBJ2-5): DVKVTQSSRYLVKRTGEKVFLECVQDMDHENMFWYRQDPGLGLRLIYFSYDVKMKEKGDIPEGYSVSREKKERFSLILESASTNQTSMYLCASSFVAGGLKPQYFGPGTRLLVL.

As for this clonotype: One end of the junction varies from germline; a read error may be responsible. The chain employs TRBV2 and TRBJ1-1, with D unclear. The CDR3 sequence is 14 residues long. Per the germline V gene, CDR1 is SNHLY and CDR2 is FYNNEI. CDR3 in amino acids: CASREVGLNTEAFF. The CDR3 region has the DNA TGTGCCAGCAGAGAAGTTGGGTTGAACACTGAAGCTTTCTTT.

This clonotype was observed many times. This sequence joins TRBV29-1 and TRBJ2-1; D is possibly TRBD2 (6 bases). V was clipped by 3 bases and J by 0 bases, with 15 bases between them. Germline assignment: CDR1 SQVTM and CDR2 ANQGSEA. The CDR3 length is 16 residues. CDR3 DNA: TGCAGCGTTGAGGCGGGGTCTGGTGGCTCCTACAATGAGCAGTTCTTC. Translated: CSVEAGSGGSYNEQFF.

This clonotype came up a few times. The genes are TRBV15 and TRBJ2-6, with D maybe TRBD2 (7 bases). This CDR3 is 17 amino acids long. V was clipped by 0 bases and J by 3 bases, with 12 bases between them. Germline V gene lookup returns CDR1 LNHNV and CDR2 YYDKDF (reference sequence). DNA of the CDR3: TGTGCCACCAGCAGAGATAGGCGGGGGCGTGGGGCCAACGTCCTGACTTTC. As protein: CATSRDRRGRGANVLTF. Looking up the rest from reference TRBV15 and TRBJ2-6 gives the full variable domain: DAMVIQNPRYQVTQFGKPVTLSCSQTLNHNVMYWYQQKSSQAPKLLFHYYDKDFNNEADTPDNFQSRRPNTSFCFLDIRSPGLGDTAMYLCATSRDRRGRGANVLTFGAGSRLTVL.

V is TRBV15 and J is TRBJ2-1; 7 bases are shared with TRBD2. Germline V gives CDR1 LNHNV, CDR2 YYDKDF (reference sequence). The CDR3 has 18 residues. Trimming cost V 1 base and J 2 bases; bases outside gene matches: 11. CDR3 in amino acids: CATSRVPPGAGTYNEQFF. DNA for the CDR3: TGTGCCACCAGCAGAGTTCCCCCGGGAGCGGGGACCTACAATGAGCAGTTCTTC.